The rows below give T cell receptor beta chains drawn from one sample of a study of blood T cell repertoires in COVID-19. Generated by immunoSEQ multiplex PCR, the TCRdb table keeps only in-frame clones and is missing some. The sample contains approximately 380,000 clones, approximately 91% of which appear only once. The sample was PBMCs or T cells enriched from blood (not recorded which). The source is a middle-aged woman who had been exposed to COVID-19. CDR3s include the opening cysteine and the closing phenylalanine or tryptophan. The D gene is left open where the match is weak. Clone size appears in some rows only: once, few, many, or a class for an expanded clone.

TRBJ1-5,-,TRBV6-2/TRBV6-3,-,CASSFTTGQREPQHF
TRBJ2-2,once,TRBV6-5,TRBD1,CANRGTGGITGELFF
TRBJ1-5,-,TRBV2,TRBD1,CASRRGTGVYSNQPQHF
TRBJ2-7,once,TRBV29-1,TRBD2,CSVTTAGVSYEQYF
TRBJ2-7,-,TRBV7-2,TRBD2,CASSTSGRGDEQYF
TRBJ1-5,-,TRBV5-6,-,CASSLGQVDSNQPQHF
TRBJ2-1,-,TRBV20-1,-,CSAPSGREQFF
TRBJ1-5,-,TRBV19,-,CASSLLSPGAQPQHF
TRBJ2-7,-,TRBV5-1,TRBD2,CASREAGTSGRTYEQYF
TRBJ2-5,-,TRBV7-2,TRBD1,CASSLAAQGRETQYF
TRBJ2-3,-,TRBV11-3,-,CASSLGTGRSTDTQYF
TRBJ1-3,-,TRBV5-4,-,CASSLGGGRGNTIYF
TRBJ2-3,once,TRBV29-1,-,CSVVGAGDAIDTQYF
TRBJ1-6,-,TRBV11-3,TRBD1,CASSLGQGRSALHF
TRBJ1-3,-,TRBV30,-,CAWSRTASSGNTIYF
TRBJ1-1,-,TRBV18,-,CASSPGQLNTEAFF
TRBJ2-3,-,TRBV3-1/TRBV3-2,TRBD2,CASSQPAGAPRVDTQYF
TRBJ2-7,-,TRBV19,TRBD2,CASSALRRGYEQYF
TRBJ1-2,-,TRBV19,TRBD1,CATEPGTGNYGYTF
TRBJ1-5,-,TRBV30,-,CAWRRGGSGQPQHF
TRBJ1-1,few,TRBV6-5,TRBD1,CASTGQVGSEAFF
TRBJ1-6,-,TRBV5-1,-,CASSLSQVPTSDLHF
TRBJ2-3,-,TRBV7-3,-,CASSPGTWIEDTQYF
TRBJ2-1,-,TRBV5-6,TRBD2,CASSPRAVAGRSYNEQFF
TRBJ2-5,-,TRBV12-3/TRBV12-4,-,CASSPGAQETQYF
TRBJ2-3,once,TRBV27,-,CASSTPRDTDTQYF
TRBJ1-2,-,TRBV6-4,-,CASSDSPGIGYGYTF
TRBJ1-2,-,TRBV6-5,-,CASSRGQNYGYTF
TRBJ2-3,-,TRBV6-5,TRBD2,CASSQNRLADTQYF
TRBJ1-4,-,TRBV18,-,CASSPQVGGYGLGEKLFF
TRBJ2-3,-,TRBV5-4,-,CASKKPGSTDTQYF
TRBJ1-1,-,TRBV30,-,CAWSTQGRGPHTEAFF
TRBJ2-3,-,TRBV30,TRBD2,CAWRSGISYTDTQYF
TRBJ1-1,-,TRBV7-9,-,CASSPFGQRFTEAFF
TRBJ2-7,-,TRBV29-1,TRBD1,CSVGTVNIYEQYF
TRBJ2-5,-,TRBV5-4,-,CASSVNSQETQYF
TRBJ2-3,few,TRBV6-5,TRBD1,CASSRTGGDTQYF
TRBJ2-5,-,TRBV19,-,CATQYQETQYF
TRBJ2-7,-,TRBV7-2,TRBD1,CASSSTGIYEQYF
TRBJ1-5,-,TRBV6-5,-,CASADRNQPQHF
TRBJ2-1,-,TRBV5-1,TRBD2,CASSTGLAGNNEQFF
TRBJ2-1,once,TRBV15,-,CATSRDSIALKAVSYNEQFF
TRBJ1-5,-,TRBV19,TRBD1,CATRGTGGDQPQHF
TRBJ1-2,-,TRBV9,-,CASSLGLPNYGYTF
TRBJ2-2,-,TRBV2,TRBD2,CASSQTSGMIRNTGELFF
TRBJ1-6,-,TRBV4-2,-,CASSQESTGNSPLHF
TRBJ1-6,-,TRBV30,-,CAWRSLRDSPLHF